This T cell receptor (beta chain) was documented in a study of Tregs in tolerant kidney transplant recipients. Trimming removed 2 bases at V and 13 bases at J, with 3 bases between. The CDR3 is made up of 9 amino acids. TCRdb keeps only in-frame clones here, not all; method: immunoSEQ multiplex PCR. The sample consists of approximately 66,000 clones, roughly 88% of them appearing once. Here the sequenced sample was Tregs from blood, taken before the transplant. The rearrangement uses TRBV5-3 and TRBJ1-4; D not resolved. TRBV5-3 is sorted into the ORF group, with uncertain function. The sequence came from a human donor who received a combined kidney and bone marrow transplant. In DNA form, the CDR3 reads TGTGCCAGAAGCTTCAGACTGTTTTTT. Its translation: CARSFRLFF.